A selection of T cell receptor beta chains follows, all from one sample in a study of Ad26.COV2.S vaccination and SARS-CoV-2 variants. The repertoire was sequenced with immunoSEQ multiplex PCR; TCRdb's copy has only in-frame clones and lacks some. Here the sample spans some 320,000 clones, approximately 86% being singletons. The sequencing here drew on peripheral blood, taken in a trial of Ad26.COV2.S vaccine versus placebo. Source of these receptors: a person aged 18 to 59 who received the Ad26.COV2.S COVID-19 vaccine or a placebo. Each CDR3 is given with its conserved first and last residue. A D gene is named only where the DNA matches it firmly. The size field is filled for only some rows; it gives once, few, many or a size class.

clone_size,j_call,v_call,d_call,cdr3_aa,cdr3_nt
-,TRBJ2-3,TRBV18,-,CASSPPGVPHTDTQYF,TGTGCCAGCTCTCCGCCCGGAGTTCCCCACACAGATACGCAGTATTTT
-,TRBJ2-2,TRBV11-2,-,CASSGGRNTGELFF,TGTGCCAGCAGCGGGGGCCGAAACACCGGGGAGCTGTTTTTT
-,TRBJ1-3,TRBV18,TRBD1,CASSPGQPFSGNTIYF,TGTGCCAGCTCACCGGGACAGCCCTTCTCTGGAAACACCATATATTTT
many,TRBJ1-6,TRBV7-6,TRBD1,CASSPRGGGNNSPLHF,TGTGCCAGCAGCCCCCGGGGAGGGGGCAACAATTCACCCCTCCACTTT
-,TRBJ2-5,TRBV10-3,-,CAIRVDRSGETQYF,TGTGCCATCAGGGTAGACAGGTCGGGAGAGACCCAGTACTTC
-,TRBJ1-1,TRBV7-6,-,CASSLPPLNTEAFF,TGTGCCAGCAGCTTACCCCCCCTGAACACTGAAGCTTTCTTT
-,TRBJ2-1,TRBV7-6,-,CASSGITYYSYNEQFF,TGTGCCAGCAGCGGGATAACCTATTACTCCTACAATGAGCAGTTCTTC
-,TRBJ1-6,TRBV19,-,CASSPLVDSPLHF,TGTGCCAGTAGCCCGCTAGTTGATTCACCCCTCCACTTT
-,TRBJ2-2,TRBV6-5,TRBD1,CASSIRTGTTGELFF,TGTGCCAGCAGTATTAGGACAGGGACCACCGGGGAGCTGTTTTTT
-,TRBJ2-3,TRBV2,-,CASSDITDTQYF,TGTGCCAGCAGTGACATAACAGATACGCAGTATTTT
-,TRBJ1-6,TRBV2,-,CASSLDAGSYNSPLHF,TGTGCCAGCAGCCTAGATGCGGGGTCCTATAATTCACCCCTCCACTTT
-,TRBJ1-1,TRBV6-6,TRBD1,CASNPRQGANTEAFF,TGTGCCAGCAACCCACGACAGGGGGCGAACACTGAAGCTTTCTTT
-,TRBJ2-7,TRBV7-2,-,CASSLLGLSYEQYF,TGTGCCAGCAGCTTACTCGGACTCTCCTACGAGCAGTACTTC
few,TRBJ2-7,TRBV4-1,-,CASSQVGDVRGEQYF,TGCGCCAGCAGCCAAGTGGGGGACGTCCGTGGGGAGCAGTACTTC
once,TRBJ2-3,TRBV11-2,TRBD1,CASSNPGQHTDTQYF,TGTGCCAGCAGTAACCCGGGACAGCACACAGATACGCAGTATTTT
-,TRBJ1-2,TRBV3-1/TRBV3-2,-,CASSQVHQGSYGYTF,TGTGCCAGCAGCCAAGTTCATCAGGGTAGCTATGGCTACACCTTC
-,TRBJ2-5,TRBV29-1,-,CSVEANEETQYF,TGCAGCGTTGAAGCCAATGAAGAGACCCAGTACTTC
once,TRBJ2-7,TRBV4-1,TRBD1,CASSRTGGVEQYF,TGCGCCAGCAGCCGGACAGGGGGCGTAGAGCAGTACTTC
once,TRBJ2-7,TRBV25-1,-,CASTPQGTYEQYF,TGTGCCAGCACCCCACAGGGAACCTACGAGCAGTACTTC
-,TRBJ1-3,TRBV10-3,-,CAISEPDRPGNTIYF,TGTGCCATCAGTGAGCCGGACAGACCTGGAAACACCATATATTTT
-,TRBJ2-3,TRBV5-6,-,CASSLAGDRTDTQYF,TGTGCCAGCAGCTTGGCGGGGGACCGCACAGATACGCAGTATTTT
-,TRBJ2-3,TRBV27,-,CASSRNSIPASTDTQYF,TGTGCCAGCAGTCGAAACTCGATACCAGCTAGCACAGATACGCAGTATTTT
-,TRBJ1-3,TRBV9,-,CASSVDRTDQDISRNTIYF,TGTGCCAGCAGCGTAGATCGGACAGACCAAGATATCTCCCGGAACACCATATATTTT
-,TRBJ1-1,TRBV9,-,CASSPYDTSTEAFF,TGTGCCAGCAGCCCTTATGACACGTCTACTGAAGCTTTCTTT
-,TRBJ2-7,TRBV5-4,-,CASSLDFYEQYF,TGTGCCAGCAGCTTGGATTTCTACGAGCAGTACTTC
once,TRBJ1-1,TRBV2,-,CASTRTANTEAFF,TGTGCCAGCACTAGGACGGCGAACACTGAAGCTTTCTTT
-,TRBJ1-5,TRBV27,-,CARWPQHF,TGTGCCAGGTGGCCCCAGCATTTT
-,TRBJ1-2,TRBV18,-,CASSPIKGGWYGYTF,TGTGCCAGCTCACCAATCAAAGGCGGTTGGTATGGCTACACCTTC
-,TRBJ2-7,TRBV7-9,-,CASSLGTVYYEQYF,TGTGCCAGCAGCTTAGGGACAGTTTACTACGAGCAGTACTTC
-,TRBJ2-7,TRBV30,TRBD2,CAWSPTGGRGYF,TGTGCCTGGAGCCCGACGGGAGGGAGGGGGTACTTC
-,TRBJ2-5,TRBV5-4,-,CASRGSQETQYF,TGTGCCAGCAGAGGGTCTCAAGAGACCCAGTACTTC
-,TRBJ2-7,TRBV28,TRBD1,CASSLYARTGVSYEQYF,TGTGCCAGCAGTTTATACGCCCGGACAGGGGTCTCCTACGAGCAGTACTTC
-,TRBJ2-1,TRBV9,TRBD1,CASSPRTGQSSYNEQFF,TGTGCCAGCAGCCCCCGCACGGGACAGAGCTCCTACAATGAGCAGTTCTTC
few,TRBJ2-7,TRBV5-1,-,CASRTLVQAREQYF,TGCGCCAGCAGAACGCTCGTGCAGGCGCGCGAGCAGTACTTC
once,TRBJ2-1,TRBV18,-,CASSPLVRGLGGNEQFF,TGTGCCAGCTCACCACTGGTCAGGGGTTTAGGTGGCAATGAGCAGTTCTTC
once,TRBJ2-1,TRBV30,TRBD2,CAWSKRGVLVGEQFF,TGTGCCTGGAGTAAGCGGGGGGTTTTAGTCGGTGAGCAGTTCTTC
-,TRBJ1-2,TRBV4-3,-,CASSQVHGSGLGYGYTF,TGCGCCAGCAGCCAAGTCCACGGCTCAGGGTTGGGCTATGGCTACACCTTC
-,TRBJ1-5,TRBV19,-,CASLGTLNQPQHF,TGTGCCAGCCTCGGGACACTCAATCAGCCCCAGCATTTT
-,TRBJ1-1,TRBV12-3/TRBV12-4,-,CASRWVQNTEAFF,TGTGCCAGCAGGTGGGTTCAGAACACTGAAGCTTTCTTT
-,TRBJ2-1,TRBV14,-,CASSQVLAFVRNEQFF,TGTGCCAGCAGCCAAGTGCTAGCGTTTGTTAGGAATGAGCAGTTCTTC
-,TRBJ2-5,TRBV29-1,-,CSVGGPGYSLQETQYF,TGCAGCGTAGGGGGGCCAGGCTATTCGCTCCAAGAGACCCAGTACTTC
-,TRBJ1-2,TRBV5-1,TRBD1,CASSYSRGGNYGYTF,TGCGCCAGCAGCTACAGCAGGGGGGGTAACTATGGCTACACCTTC
-,TRBJ2-7,TRBV18,TRBD2,CASSPPGLAGGLGNEQYF,TGTGCCAGCTCACCACCGGGACTAGCGGGGGGGCTTGGAAACGAGCAGTACTTC
-,TRBJ1-1,TRBV6-5,-,CASRFDSYTEAFF,TGTGCCAGCAGATTCGACAGTTACACTGAAGCTTTCTTT